This T cell receptor (beta chain) was observed in a study of blood T cell repertoires in COVID-19. At the level of the study: Some COVID-19 samples were acute and others convalescent; all came from the United States, Italy and Spain. PBMCs, B-cell-depleted T cells, or T cells provided the cDNA or gDNA that made up the material.

Germline CDR1 is SQVTM and CDR2 is ANQGSEA. V lost 4 bases and J lost 0; bases outside the gene matches: 7. This CDR3 has 15 residues. The protocol was immunoSEQ multiplex PCR, while the TCRdb copy is restricted to in-frame clones and leaves out a portion. The profile shows about 36,000 clones, roughly 78% of them singletons. The sample comprised peripheral blood. This clonotype originated in a man in his fifties or sixties with acute or convalescent COVID-19. The genes are TRBV29-1 and TRBJ2-3, with 7 bases fitting TRBD1. The CDR3 here is CSVAGTATSTDTQYF. The CDR3 DNA reads TGCAGCGTTGCTGGGACAGCCACTAGCACAGATACGCAGTATTTT.